This TCR beta chain was retrieved from a study of T cells after yellow fever vaccination. Study-level findings and limits: Secondary responses were weaker yet peaked faster, day 5 versus 15. A large majority of primary-vaccination clones showed up again after the booster (under 98% CD4, 85% to 90% CD8). A limited proportion of clonotypes was detected within both the CD4 and CD8 compartments.

Looked up from germline, CDR1 is SQVTM and CDR2 is ANQGSEA. Trimming shortened V by 5 bases and J by 2 bases, and 7 bases separated the two germline ends. This CDR3 has 13 residues. Generation of TCR cDNA used 5'RACE template switching (which added a universal primer site and UMIs). TCRdb called the 5' RACE reads again in MiXCR, with one record for every CDR3 protein. The sample holds around 340,000 distinct CDR3 sequences, over 8% seen once. This clonotype turned up a few times. Its target is not known. The receptor's source is a man aged 18 to 30 who received the YFV17D yellow fever vaccine. The rearrangement uses TRBV29-1 and TRBJ1-6; perhaps TRBD1 as D (5 bases). Sequencing used PBMCs, obtained on the day of the first yellow fever vaccination. The CDR3 reads CSVRGAYNSPLHF. CDR3 coding DNA: TGCAGCGTTCGGGGGGCCTATAATTCACCCCTCCACTTT.